Below, 19 T cell receptor beta chains from the same sample are listed, as sequenced in a study of control samples from healthy donors and cancer patients. Some clones are missing from TCRdb's copy, which holds only in-frame ones; the method was immunoSEQ multiplex PCR. Of some 130,000 clones in the sample, about 92% were seen once. Sequenced input: blood. Receptors were obtained from a woman between 45 and 65 years old in good health.

The chain is built from TRBV4-2 and TRBJ2-3; 10 nucleotides agree with TRBD2. CDR3 length: 17 amino acids. CDR1 and CDR2 (germline): LGHNA, YNFKEQ. V lost 1 base, J lost 1 base, and 5 bases stayed unmatched. The CDR3: CASSQVAGLAGTDTQYF. In nucleotides, the CDR3 is TGTGCCAGCAGCCAAGTGGCCGGACTAGCGGGCACAGATACGCAGTATTTT.

The J gene is TRBJ2-7, the V gene TRBV28, with unresolved D. CDR1 is MDHEN, CDR2 SYDVKM, per germline. The CDR3 loop spans 12 amino acids. V lost 3 bases and J lost 1, with 4 bases in between. CDR3 coding DNA: TGTGCCAGCAGTTTCCGTTCCTACGAGCAGTACTTC. Translation gives CASSFRSYEQYF.

The chain uses TRBV6-5 and TRBJ1-6; D not resolved. V shed 8 bases and J shed 12 bases, with 23 bases lying between them. Germline CDR1 reads MNHEY; CDR2 reads SVGAGI. This CDR3 comprises 15 residues. In nucleotides, the CDR3 is TGTGCCAGCCGAGCTCCCGGGCCCGTAGCTGGACCCCTCCACTTT. Its protein is CASRAPGPVAGPLHF.

V usage is TRBV29-1 and J usage is TRBJ2-1; 8 positions agree with TRBD1. Germline values: CDR1 SQVTM, CDR2 ANQGSEA. This CDR3 contains 16 residues. The J segment lost 10 bases and the V segment lost 3 bases, leaving 17 bases of the junction unmatched. The CDR3 protein is CSVDRPGQGPRGEQFF. CDR3 sequence (DNA): TGCAGCGTTGATCGCCCTGGACAGGGTCCCAGGGGGGAGCAGTTCTTC.

In DNA, the CDR3 is TGCGCCAGCAGCCCTGACCTCAACTCCTACGAGCAGTACTTC. Translated: CASSPDLNSYEQYF. The V and J genes are TRBV5-1 and TRBJ2-7, with D unclear. The CDR3 is 14 residues long. The germline CDR1 and CDR2 sequences are SGHRS and YFSETQ. Trimming pared 4 bases from V and 0 bases from J, leaving 11 bases between.

This clone was seen once. The chain joins TRBV7-4 to TRBJ2-7; D is possibly TRBD2 (5 bases). This CDR3 comprises 15 residues. V lost 3 bases and J 0 bases, leaving 12 bases between the germline ends. CDR1 and CDR2 (germline): SGHVT, SQSDAQ. CDR3: CASSFSRASSYEQYF. The CDR3 DNA sequence: TGTGCCAGCAGCTTTTCGCGGGCGAGCTCCTACGAGCAGTACTTC.

Turning to this clone: Different DNA sequences within this sample yield the same CDR3. The genes are TRBV5-1 and TRBJ2-5; 9 bases align to TRBD1. V was pared by 4 bases and J by 4 bases, with 8 bases of the junction left unmatched. From germline, CDR1 is SGHRS and CDR2 YFSETQ. The CDR3 is 15 residues long. The CDR3 spells CASSIATGGAETQYF. CDR3 nucleotides: TGCGCCAGCAGCATCGCGACAGGGGGGGCAGAGACCCAGTACTTC. Together with reference TRBV5-1 and TRBJ2-5, the CDR3 gives the full variable domain: KAGVTQTPRYLIKTRGQQVTLSCSPISGHRSVSWYQQTPGQGLQFLFEYFSETQRNKGNFPGRFSGRQFSNSRSEMNVSTLELGDSALYLCASSIATGGAETQYFGPGTRLLVL.

The chain is built from TRBV28 and TRBJ2-1, with 12 bases identical to TRBD2. V trimming: 6 bases; J trimming: 9 bases; junction bases outside the gene matches: 12. The CDR3 consists of 16 residues. CDR1 is MDHEN and CDR2 is SYDVKM in the germline V gene. CDR3 sequence reads: CASRTQTSGRKLEQFF. Written as DNA, the CDR3 is TGTGCCAGCAGAACCCAGACTAGCGGGAGAAAACTTGAGCAGTTCTTC.

The V call is TRBV19, the J call TRBJ1-3, with D hard to call. The ends were cut back, 3 bases at V and 0 bases at J, with 6 bases in the middle. Germline V lookup: CDR1 LNHDA, CDR2 SQIVND (reference sequence). This CDR3 region has 14 residues. CDR3 nucleotides: TGTGCCAGTAGTATGGTCTCCTCTGGAAACACCATATATTTT. Translation gives CASSMVSSGNTIYF. Using reference TRBV19 and TRBJ1-3 for the parts outside the CDR3, the full variable domain is DGGITQSPKYLFRKEGQNVTLSCEQNLNHDAMYWYRQDPGQGLRLIYYSQIVNDFQKGDIAEGYSVSREKKESFPLTVTSAQKNPTAFYLCASSMVSSGNTIYFGEGSWLTVV.

V gene TRBV7-2 combines with J gene TRBJ2-3, with a weak D call TRBD2 (6 bases). The CDR3 totals 14 residues. The germline gives CDR1 SGHTA, CDR2 FQGNSA. V was trimmed by 5 bases and J by 3 bases, leaving 12 bases between them. This CDR3 reads CASSPEGSTDTQYF. Here the CDR3 DNA reads TGTGCCAGCAGCCCGGAGGGGTCGACAGATACGCAGTATTTT.

The chain joins TRBV11-2 to TRBJ1-1; D gene uncertain. In germline, CDR1 is SGHAT, CDR2 FQNNGV. The V end lost 3 bases, the J end lost 9 bases, and 11 bases lay between the germline ends. The length of the CDR3 is 12 residues. CDR3 bases: TGTGCCAGCAGCTTGGGTGCCCTGCAAGCTTTCTTT. This gives the protein CASSLGALQAFF.

The rearrangement uses TRBV7-6 and TRBJ1-2; D might be TRBD1 (6 bases). Deletions cut 7 bases from V and 4 bases from J, with 13 bases between. The CDR3 covers 13 residues. Germline CDR1 is SGHVS and CDR2 is FNYEAQ. CDR3 DNA sequence: TGTGCCAGCAACCGGACAGCCGTCTATGGCTACACCTTC. Protein sequence: CASNRTAVYGYTF.

The V call is TRBV11-2, the J call TRBJ2-5; D is undetermined. V shed 2 bases and J shed 0 bases, with 13 bases lying between them. The CDR3 is 16 residues long. CDR1 is SGHAT, CDR2 FQNNGV, per germline. This CDR3 is CASSLSLAEYQETQYF. CDR3 coding DNA: TGTGCCAGCAGCTTATCATTAGCAGAGTACCAAGAGACCCAGTACTTC. Together with reference TRBV11-2 and TRBJ2-5, the CDR3 gives the full variable domain: EAGVAQSPRYKIIEKRQSVAFWCNPISGHATLYWYQQILGQGPKLLIQFQNNGVVDDSQLPKDRFSAERLKGVDSTLKIQPAKLEDSAVYLCASSLSLAEYQETQYFGPGTRLLVL.

This clone showed up many times. V gene TRBV7-8 combines with J gene TRBJ2-7; D unclear. The V end was cut by 5 bases, the J end by 5 bases, with 10 bases between. CDR3 length equals 12 residues. Germline V gives CDR1 SGHVS, CDR2 FQNEAQ. The CDR3 protein is CASSSGSHEQYF. Here the CDR3 DNA reads TGTGCCAGCAGCAGTGGGTCTCACGAGCAGTACTTC.

The V and J genes are TRBV6-6 and TRBJ1-5; D might be TRBD1 (6 bases). The CDR3 covers 15 residues. In germline, CDR1 is MNHNY, CDR2 SVGAGI (reference sequence). With 7 bases removed from V and 4 bases from J, the gap between germline ends came to 17 bases. The CDR3: CASTRTDAPNQPQHF. The CDR3, as DNA: TGTGCCAGCACCCGGACAGACGCTCCTAATCAGCCCCAGCATTTT.

The chain carries TRBV7-8 and TRBJ2-3, with TRBD2 identical over 9 bases. The CDR3 has 16 residues. The V segment lost 7 bases and the J segment 6 bases; nucleotides outside the gene matches: 14. CDR1 is SGHVS and CDR2 is FQNEAQ in the germline V gene. CDR3 in DNA: TGTGCCAGCACCCCGGGTAGCGGGAGATCTAGGGATACGCAGTATTTT. Translating it yields CASTPGSGRSRDTQYF.

The rearrangement links TRBV7-8 to TRBJ2-5; 12 nucleotides line up with TRBD2. V shed 5 bases and J 3 bases; nucleotides not matched to a gene: 7. The CDR3 spans 16 residues. The germline gives CDR1 SGHVS, CDR2 FQNEAQ. The CDR3 DNA is TGTGCCAGCAGCCCCCGACTAGCGGGGGATGAAGAGACCCAGTACTTC. Translated, it gives CASSPRLAGDEETQYF.

This chain joins TRBV6-6 and TRBJ2-1; 7 bases agree with TRBD2. Germline CDR1 MNHNY, CDR2 SVGAGI (reference sequence). J gave up 7 bases and V 8 bases, and 11 bases lay outside the gene matches. There are 14 residues in the CDR3. The CDR3: CASRAGRGGNEQFF. The CDR3 DNA reads as TGTGCCAGCCGGGCGGGGAGGGGTGGGAATGAGCAGTTCTTC.

The genes are TRBV2 and TRBJ1-5; D ambiguous. Germline CDR1 SNHLY, CDR2 FYNNEI. The CDR3 loop spans 18 amino acids. V gave up 3 bases and J gave up 0 bases, with 18 bases separating them. The CDR3 reads CASSEIRDIYYSNQPQHF. CDR3 DNA sequence: TGTGCCAGCAGTGAGATCCGAGATATATACTATAGCAATCAGCCCCAGCATTTT.